The clone carrying this T cell receptor (beta chain) showed up many times. Its antigen is unknown. A modified ARM-PCR protocol with three rounds of nested PCR amplified TCRbeta. TCRdb passed the multiplex PCR reads through MiXCR, listing each CDR3 protein once. The profile covers approximately 120,000 distinct CDR3 sequences, with approximately 71% appearing a single time and about 13% taken by the ten largest. The template was RNA from unsorted bulk tissue. The sample originates from a study of tumor and adjacent non-tumor tissue in lung cancer. Study findings and constraints: Shorter survival was associated with higher TCR diversity in tumors.

J gave up 0 bases and V 11 bases, and 6 bases lay outside the gene matches. CDR3 length equals 13 residues. Germline loops: CDR1 MNHEY, CDR2 SVGAGI. The sample consisted of lung tumor tissue. This clonotype originated in a man aged 30 to 45 with non-small cell lung cancer. V and J are TRBV6-5 and TRBJ1-1, with TRBD1 matching over 7 bases. As DNA, the CDR3 is TGTGCCTGTAAGGACAGGTTGAACACTGAAGCTTTCTTT. Translated: CACKDRLNTEAFF.